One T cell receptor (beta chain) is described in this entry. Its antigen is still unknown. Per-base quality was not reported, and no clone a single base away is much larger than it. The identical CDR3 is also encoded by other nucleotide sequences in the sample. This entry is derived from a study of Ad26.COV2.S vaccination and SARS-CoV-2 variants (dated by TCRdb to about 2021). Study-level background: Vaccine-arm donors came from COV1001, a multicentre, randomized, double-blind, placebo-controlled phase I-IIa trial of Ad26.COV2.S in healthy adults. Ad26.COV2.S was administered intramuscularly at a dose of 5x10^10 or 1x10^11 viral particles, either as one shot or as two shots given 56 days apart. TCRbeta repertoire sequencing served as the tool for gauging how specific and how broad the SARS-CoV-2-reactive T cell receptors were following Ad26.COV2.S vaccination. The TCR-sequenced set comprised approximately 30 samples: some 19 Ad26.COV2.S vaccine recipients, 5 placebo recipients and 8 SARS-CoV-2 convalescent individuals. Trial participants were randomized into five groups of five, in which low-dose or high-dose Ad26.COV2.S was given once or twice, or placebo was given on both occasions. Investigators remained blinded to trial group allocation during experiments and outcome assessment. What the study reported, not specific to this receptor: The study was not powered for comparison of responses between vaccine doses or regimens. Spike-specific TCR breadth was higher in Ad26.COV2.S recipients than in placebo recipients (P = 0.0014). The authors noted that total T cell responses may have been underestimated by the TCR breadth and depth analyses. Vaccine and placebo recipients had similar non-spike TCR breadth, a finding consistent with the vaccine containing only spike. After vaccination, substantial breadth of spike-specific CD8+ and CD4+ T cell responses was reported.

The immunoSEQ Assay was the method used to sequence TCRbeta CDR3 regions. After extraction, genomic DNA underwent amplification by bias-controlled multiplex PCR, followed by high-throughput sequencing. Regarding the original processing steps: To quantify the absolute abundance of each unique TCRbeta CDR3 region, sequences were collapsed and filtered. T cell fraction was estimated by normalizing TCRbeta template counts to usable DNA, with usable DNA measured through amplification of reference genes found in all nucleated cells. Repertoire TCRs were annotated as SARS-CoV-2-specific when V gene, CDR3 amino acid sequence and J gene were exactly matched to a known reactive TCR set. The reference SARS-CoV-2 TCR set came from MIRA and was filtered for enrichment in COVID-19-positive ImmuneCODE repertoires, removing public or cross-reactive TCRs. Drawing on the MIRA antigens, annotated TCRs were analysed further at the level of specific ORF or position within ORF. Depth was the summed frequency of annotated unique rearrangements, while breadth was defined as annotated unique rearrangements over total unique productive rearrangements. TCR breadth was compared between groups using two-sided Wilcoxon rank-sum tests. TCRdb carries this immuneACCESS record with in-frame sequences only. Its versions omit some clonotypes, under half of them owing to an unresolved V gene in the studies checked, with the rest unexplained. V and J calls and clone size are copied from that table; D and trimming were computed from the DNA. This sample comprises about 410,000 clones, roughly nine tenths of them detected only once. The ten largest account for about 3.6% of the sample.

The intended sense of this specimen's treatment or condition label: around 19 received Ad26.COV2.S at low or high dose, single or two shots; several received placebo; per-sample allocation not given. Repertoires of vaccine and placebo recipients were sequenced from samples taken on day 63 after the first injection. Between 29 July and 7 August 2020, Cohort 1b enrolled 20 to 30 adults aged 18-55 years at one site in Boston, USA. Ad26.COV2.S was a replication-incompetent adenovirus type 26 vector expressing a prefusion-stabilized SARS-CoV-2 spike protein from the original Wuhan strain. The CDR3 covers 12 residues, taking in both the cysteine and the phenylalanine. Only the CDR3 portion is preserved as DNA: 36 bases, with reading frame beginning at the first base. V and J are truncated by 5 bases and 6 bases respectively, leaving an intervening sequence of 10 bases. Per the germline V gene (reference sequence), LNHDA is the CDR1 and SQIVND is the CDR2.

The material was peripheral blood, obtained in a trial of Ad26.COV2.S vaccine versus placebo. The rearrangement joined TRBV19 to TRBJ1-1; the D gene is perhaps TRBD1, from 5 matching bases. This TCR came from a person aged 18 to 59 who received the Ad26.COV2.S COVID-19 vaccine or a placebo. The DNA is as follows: TGTGCCAGTAGTTTTCGGGACTCTGAAGCTTTCTTT. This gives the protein CASSFRDSEAFF.